The 30 T cell receptor beta chains listed next were all sequenced from one sample in a study of blood T cell repertoires in COVID-19. Repertoires were generated with immunoSEQ multiplex PCR, while TCRdb's copy carries only in-frame clones and drops some. Counted here are over 200,000 clones, approximately 90% occurring once; the ten biggest clones make up roughly 2.5%. Sequenced input: peripheral blood. The receptors come from a young man with COVID-19, enrolled during active disease.

J is TRBJ2-2 and V is TRBV7-3; possible D gene TRBD2, 6 bases. Trimming left V 4 bases short and J 3 bases short, with 15 bases between. The CDR3 sequence is 16 residues long. Germline V gene sequence: CDR1 SGHTA, CDR2 FQGTGA. CDR3: CASSWDSRPYTGELFF. The DNA for the CDR3 is TGTGCCAGCAGCTGGGACTCCCGGCCGTACACCGGGGAGCTGTTTTTT.

The genes are TRBV23-1 and TRBJ1-1; TRBD1 aligns across 12 bases. TRBV23-1 has ORF status, its function being uncertain. This CDR3 is built from 17 residues. V shed 3 bases and J 5 bases; nucleotides not matched to a gene: 10. As DNA, the CDR3 is TGCGCCAGCAGTCATTCCGGGACAGGGGGCGCGGGAACTGAAGCTTTCTTT. Translating it yields CASSHSGTGGAGTEAFF.

V is TRBV4-3 and J is TRBJ2-6; D perhaps matches TRBD2 (6 bases). This CDR3 comprises 17 residues. Trimming took off 0 bases at V and 4 bases at J, with 13 bases between the two ends. Germline CDR1 LGHNA, CDR2 YSLEER. The CDR3 coding sequence is TGCGCCAGCAGCCAAGATCGGAGGGTGGCCGGGGCCAACGTCCTGACTTTC. Protein: CASSQDRRVAGANVLTF.

The chain combines TRBV19 with TRBJ1-1; D is possibly TRBD1 (6 bases). This CDR3 region has 14 residues. Germline-derived CDR1 and CDR2 are LNHDA and SQIVND (reference sequence). V lost 1 base and J lost 5, with 11 bases in between. The CDR3 protein is CASSIGQGNTEAFF. CDR3 DNA sequence: TGTGCCAGTAGTATAGGGCAGGGGAATACTGAAGCTTTCTTT.

The chain joins TRBV2 to TRBJ2-3; no clear D gene. Looked up from germline, CDR1 is SNHLY and CDR2 is FYNNEI. The CDR3 length is 15 residues. The ends were cut back, 4 bases at V and 0 bases at J, with 11 bases in the middle. Here the CDR3 reads CASSGGVTSTDTQYF. CDR3 coding DNA: TGTGCCAGCAGTGGCGGAGTAACTAGCACAGATACGCAGTATTTT.

The V and J genes are TRBV7-2 and TRBJ1-1; D might be TRBD1 (6 bases). V was pared by 5 bases and J by 1 base, with 17 bases between. The CDR3 is 16 residues long. Germline V gene lookup returns CDR1 SGHTA and CDR2 FQGNSA. As DNA, the CDR3 is TGTGCCAGCAGCCCCCAGCGGGGGCGTGGGAACACTGAAGCTTTCTTT. It yields the protein CASSPQRGRGNTEAFF.

The chain combines TRBV11-2 with TRBJ2-6, with D unresolved. The CDR3 loop spans 15 amino acids. Trimming cost V 1 base and J 0 bases, with 4 bases left between them. The germline V gene has CDR1 SGHAT and CDR2 FQNNGV. CDR3 sequence (DNA): TGTGCCAGCAGCTTAGGGCTCTCTGGGGCCAACGTCCTGACTTTC. This translates into CASSLGLSGANVLTF.

The chain is built from TRBV7-9 and TRBJ1-5; the match to TRBD1 covers 8 bases. CDR1 and CDR2 (germline): SEHNR, FQNEAQ (reference sequence). The CDR3 is 13 residues long. The ends lost 4 bases at V and 4 bases at J; junction bases unmatched: 0. CDR3 residues: CASSWTGNQPQHF. In DNA form, the CDR3 reads TGTGCCAGCAGCTGGACAGGGAATCAGCCCCAGCATTTT.

This chain uses TRBV2 with TRBJ1-5; 8 bases fit TRBD1. V was clipped by 5 bases and J by 0 bases; unmatched bases: 12. Germline V lookup: CDR1 SNHLY, CDR2 FYNNEI. There are 18 residues in the CDR3. Here the CDR3 reads CASSPQPGQEYSNQPQHF. In DNA form, the CDR3 reads TGTGCCAGCAGTCCTCAACCGGGACAGGAGTATAGCAATCAGCCCCAGCATTTT. Looking up the rest from reference TRBV2 and TRBJ1-5 gives the full variable domain: EPEVTQTPSHQVTQMGQEVILRCVPISNHLYFYWYRQILGQKVEFLVSFYNNEISEKSEIFDDQFSVERPDGSNFTLKIRSTKLEDSAMYFCASSPQPGQEYSNQPQHFGDGTRLSIL.

This chain connects TRBV14 to TRBJ2-7; 7 nucleotides align to TRBD1. CDR3 length equals 15 residues. The V gene end was trimmed by 5 bases and the J gene end by 3 bases; junction bases not matched to a gene: 10. Germline V CDR1 and CDR2: SGHDN, FVKESK. CDR3 in amino acids: CASSFDRVGLYEQYF. The DNA of the CDR3 is TGTGCCAGCAGCTTCGACAGGGTTGGTCTCTACGAGCAGTACTTC.

This clone appeared a few times. The CDR3 protein is CASSLQTGSTGELFF. DNA of the CDR3: TGTGCCAGCAGCCTTCAGACAGGGAGCACCGGGGAGCTGTTTTTT. The chain links TRBV7-3 to TRBJ2-2; 7 positions agree with TRBD1. Looked up from germline, CDR1 is SGHTA and CDR2 is FQGTGA. The CDR3 is 15 amino acids. V was pared by 5 bases and J by 4 bases, with 7 bases of the junction left unmatched.

This chain uses TRBV5-1 with TRBJ2-3; 9 positions agree with TRBD2. Losses at the gene ends were 0 bases for V and 0 bases for J; bases not matched to a gene: 5. The CDR3 extends over 17 amino acids. The germline CDR1 and CDR2 sequences are SGHRS and YFSETQ. The CDR3 DNA reads TGCGCCAGCAGCTTGGCCGCCGGGACTAGCAGCACAGATACGCAGTATTTT. The encoded protein is CASSLAAGTSSTDTQYF.

In this sample, this clone turned up once. The rearrangement uses TRBV5-1 and TRBJ1-2, with a weak D call TRBD1 (5 bases). CDR3 length equals 16 residues. The V and J ends lost 0 bases and 1 base respectively, with 13 bases between them. The V gene's germline CDR1 is SGHRS and CDR2 YFSETQ. CDR3 sequence (DNA): TGCGCCAGCAGCTTGGAAGGGGATCCTCTTAACTATGGCTACACCTTC. Its translation is CASSLEGDPLNYGYTF.

This sequence joins TRBV21-1 and TRBJ2-3; the table names TRBD2, a call not compared with the DNA. TRBV21-1 is tagged as a pseudogene. The CDR3 runs 20 residues. The CDR3 is CASSKMKRIGGRASTDTQYF. CDR3 in DNA: TGTGCCAGCAGCAAAATGAAGAGAATTGGCGGGAGGGCATCGACAGATACGCAGTATTTT.

The V gene is TRBV19, the J gene TRBJ2-3; D is unresolved. The V and J ends lost 5 bases and 0 bases respectively, with 9 bases between them. Germline assignment: CDR1 LNHDA and CDR2 SQIVND (reference sequence). The length of the CDR3 is 14 residues. CDR3 in DNA: TGTGCCAGTAGTTGGCAGGATAGCACAGATACGCAGTATTTT. Protein product: CASSWQDSTDTQYF.

This rearrangement joins TRBV6-6 to TRBJ1-4; 8 nucleotides line up with TRBD1. Trimming cost V 8 bases and J 8 bases; bases outside gene matches: 7. Germline V CDR1 and CDR2: MNHNY, SVGAGI (reference sequence). The CDR3 has 13 residues. The CDR3: CASHDRGGEKLFF. The CDR3 region has the DNA TGTGCCAGCCACGACAGGGGAGGCGAAAAACTGTTTTTT.

The chain has TRBV4-2 and TRBJ2-1, with 10 nucleotides matching TRBD1. This CDR3 has 16 residues. The trim removed 5 bases at V and 8 bases at J, leaving 12 bases unmatched. Germline V gene lookup returns CDR1 LGHNA and CDR2 YNFKEQ. The CDR3 coding sequence is TGTGCCAGCAGCGGAAGACCGGGACAGGGGTTCGATGAGCAGTTCTTC. Translating it yields CASSGRPGQGFDEQFF.

The chain recombines TRBV7-3 with TRBJ1-1; 8 bases agree with TRBD1. There are 14 residues in the CDR3. Germline V gene data show CDR1 as SGHTA and CDR2 as FQGTGA. After removal of 4 bases from V and 4 bases from J, the junction contained 5 bases not matched to a gene. CDR3 loop: CASSSGQGPTEAFF. The CDR3 DNA reads TGTGCCAGCAGCTCCGGACAGGGCCCCACTGAAGCTTTCTTT.

The chain employs TRBV4-1 and TRBJ1-3; TRBD1 is a possible D gene (5 bases). The CDR3 consists of 20 residues. Trimming cost V 1 base and J 0 bases, with 22 bases left between them. Germline CDR1 reads MGHRA; CDR2 reads YSYEKL. The CDR3 region is CASSQGPLTRTPLSGNTIYF. The CDR3 region has the DNA TGCGCCAGCAGCCAAGGTCCTCTAACCCGGACACCTCTCTCTGGAAACACCATATATTTT.

The V and J genes are TRBV2 and TRBJ1-1, with a possible D match to TRBD1 (6 bases). CDR1 and CDR2 from the germline V gene are SNHLY and FYNNEI. This CDR3 has 14 residues. Trimming took 5 bases from V and 6 from J, leaving 16 bases between them. The CDR3: CASSLQGYGSEAFF. DNA for the CDR3: TGTGCCAGCAGTTTACAGGGTTATGGTTCTGAAGCTTTCTTT. The full variable domain, completed using reference TRBV2 and TRBJ1-1, is EPEVTQTPSHQVTQMGQEVILRCVPISNHLYFYWYRQILGQKVEFLVSFYNNEISEKSEIFDDQFSVERPDGSNFTLKIRSTKLEDSAMYFCASSLQGYGSEAFFGQGTRLTVV.

This CDR3 reads CASSRGQGASWEKLFF. The CDR3 DNA sequence: TGCGCCAGCAGCAGGGGACAGGGGGCGTCTTGGGAAAAACTGTTTTTT. The rearrangement links TRBV5-1 to TRBJ1-4; TRBD1 aligns across 12 bases. CDR3 length: 16 amino acids. V trimming: 4 bases; J trimming: 8 bases; junction bases outside the gene matches: 9. Germline CDR1 SGHRS, CDR2 YFSETQ.

This clone was seen just once. The chain joins TRBV28 to TRBJ2-4, with 11 bases aligning to TRBD1. The CDR3 contains 16 residues. Germline trimming cut 5 bases from V and 2 bases from J; bases unmatched to any gene: 5. Looked up from germline, CDR1 is MDHEN and CDR2 is SYDVKM. CDR3 nucleotides: TGTGCCAGCAGTACGGACAGGGGGCGACCCAAAAACATTCAGTACTTC. Translated: CASSTDRGRPKNIQYF.

J is TRBJ1-1 and V is TRBV7-2; unclear D gene. Trimming stripped 5 bases from V and 5 bases from J, with 12 bases between. This CDR3 is 13 amino acids long. Germline values: CDR1 SGHTA, CDR2 FQGNSA. The CDR3 here is CASSGMPGTEAFF. The CDR3 DNA reads as TGTGCCAGCAGCGGCATGCCGGGAACTGAAGCTTTCTTT. The entire variable domain, with the rest obtained from reference TRBV7-2 and TRBJ1-1, is as follows: GAGVSQSPSNKVTEKGKDVELRCDPISGHTALYWYRQSLGQGLEFLIYFQGNSAPDKSGLPSDRFSAERTGGSVSTLTIQRTQQEDSAVYLCASSGMPGTEAFFGQGTRLTVV.

The chain recombines TRBV25-1 with TRBJ2-2; 7 positions match TRBD1. V shed 9 bases and J 1 base; nucleotides not matched to a gene: 11. CDR3 length: 16 amino acids. Germline assignment: CDR1 MGHDK and CDR2 SYGVNS. This CDR3 is CASSLDRAGNTGELFF. The DNA for the CDR3 is TGTGCCAGTTCCCTCGACAGGGCGGGGAACACCGGGGAGCTGTTTTTT.

This chain connects TRBV7-2 to TRBJ2-2; possible D gene TRBD2, 6 bases. The CDR3 is 15 amino acids. The germline V gene encodes CDR1 SGHTA and CDR2 FQGNSA. V was cut by 5 bases and J by 0 bases, with 10 bases left in between. The CDR3 sequence is CASSGIAANTGELFF. The DNA of the CDR3 is TGTGCCAGCAGCGGTATAGCGGCGAACACCGGGGAGCTGTTTTTT.

The gene calls are TRBV9 and TRBJ2-1; 12 nucleotides line up with TRBD2. The CDR3 loop spans 16 amino acids. The germline gives CDR1 SGDLS, CDR2 YYNGEE. The V segment lost 3 bases and the J segment 2 bases; nucleotides outside the gene matches: 3. Written as DNA, the CDR3 is TGTGCCAGCAGCGCTAGCGGGGGGGCCACCTACAATGAGCAGTTCTTC. Translating it yields CASSASGGATYNEQFF.

This chain uses TRBV7-3 with TRBJ1-1, with D possibly matching TRBD1 (5 bases). Deletions cut 5 bases from V and 0 bases from J, with 13 bases between. CDR1 SGHTA and CDR2 FQGTGA come from the germline V gene. The CDR3 runs to 15 residues. CDR3 protein: CASSASRVVNTEAFF. The CDR3 nucleotides read TGTGCCAGCAGCGCGAGCAGGGTCGTGAACACTGAAGCTTTCTTT.

The J gene is TRBJ1-3, the V gene TRBV6-5, with a possible D match to TRBD1 (5 bases). Germline V CDR1 and CDR2: MNHEY, SVGAGI. Trimming left V 6 bases short and J 0 bases short, with 9 bases between. CDR3 length: 14 amino acids. The CDR3 region is CASRPGFSGNTIYF. CDR3 coding DNA: TGTGCCAGCAGGCCAGGGTTCTCTGGAAACACCATATATTTT.

V usage is TRBV5-4 and J usage is TRBJ2-5, with TRBD1 matching 11 bases. This CDR3 has 14 amino acids. Germline values: CDR1 SGHNT, CDR2 YYREEE (reference sequence). The ends lost 7 bases at V and 4 bases at J; junction bases unmatched: 6. CDR3 DNA sequence: TGTGCCAGCCTCCGGGACAGGGGGGGAGAGACCCAGTACTTC. This gives the protein CASLRDRGGETQYF. Supplemented by reference TRBV5-4 and TRBJ2-5, the full variable domain reads ETGVTQSPTHLIKTRGQQVTLRCSSQSGHNTVSWYQQALGQGPQFIFQYYREEENGRGNFPPRFSGLQFPNYSSELNVNALELDDSALYLCASLRDRGGETQYFGPGTRLLVL.

V gene TRBV25-1 combines with J gene TRBJ2-1, with a weak D call TRBD2 (6 bases). Looked up from germline, CDR1 is MGHDK and CDR2 is SYGVNS. V lost 2 bases and J 4 bases, leaving 12 bases between the germline ends. The CDR3 length is 15 residues. As DNA, the CDR3 is TGTGCCAGCAGTGAACCCAGCGGGTGGTACAATGAGCAGTTCTTC. Protein: CASSEPSGWYNEQFF.